These 6 T cell receptor beta chains share one sample of origin, sequenced in a study of blood T cell repertoires in COVID-19. TCRdb keeps only in-frame clones here, not all; method: immunoSEQ multiplex PCR. The sample has about 140,000 clones; 79% are singletons. Sequencing input: peripheral blood. The receptors come from a man aged 55 to 70 with acute or convalescent COVID-19.

The chain employs TRBV7-2 and TRBJ2-7; D is unclear. Germline V lookup: CDR1 SGHTA, CDR2 FQGNSA. Trimming shortened V by 2 bases and J by 6 bases, and 8 bases separated the two germline ends. CDR3 length: 12 amino acids. The CDR3 coding sequence is TGTGCCAGCAGCTTAATAGTAAGCGAGCAGTACTTC. This encodes CASSLIVSEQYF.

This chain links TRBV27 with TRBJ1-1; 9 nucleotides match TRBD1. J was trimmed by 7 bases and V by 6 bases; bases with no gene match: 9. The CDR3 runs to 14 residues. CDR1 is MNHEY and CDR2 is SMNVEV in the germline V gene (reference sequence). The CDR3 nucleotides are TGTGCCAGCAGACAAACGGACAGGGGCCTTGAAGCTTTCTTT. Its translation: CASRQTDRGLEAFF.

The chain couples TRBV5-4 to TRBJ2-1, with a tentative D call TRBD1 (5 bases). The germline V gene has CDR1 SGHNT and CDR2 YYREEE (reference sequence). Trimming left V 0 bases short and J 9 bases short, with 10 bases between. The CDR3 totals 13 residues. CDR3 protein: CASSLALDSEQFF. CDR3 nucleotide sequence: TGTGCCAGCAGCTTGGCTTTAGACAGTGAGCAGTTCTTC.

CDR3 sequence: CASSLDLAGSSYNEQFF. DNA for the CDR3: TGTGCCAGCAGCTTAGATCTAGCGGGGAGTTCCTACAATGAGCAGTTCTTC. This chain uses TRBV11-3 with TRBJ2-1, with TRBD2 matching 9 bases. This CDR3 has 17 amino acids. V was pared by 0 bases and J by 1 base, with 4 bases of the junction left unmatched. Germline V lookup: CDR1 SGHNT, CDR2 YENEEA.

The gene calls are TRBV19 and TRBJ2-5, with D possibly matching TRBD2 (6 bases). CDR3 length: 15 residues. CDR1 and CDR2 (germline): LNHDA, SQIVND (reference sequence). With 1 base removed from V and 4 bases from J, the gap between germline ends came to 13 bases. The CDR3 loop is CASSIGLVSSETQYF. The CDR3 nucleotides are TGTGCCAGTAGTATAGGACTAGTTTCTTCAGAGACCCAGTACTTC.

The chain uses TRBV7-8 and TRBJ1-4, with 9 positions matching TRBD1. The CDR3 extends over 16 amino acids. Trimming cost V 1 base and J 5 bases; bases outside gene matches: 5. CDR1 is SGHVS and CDR2 is FQNEAQ in the germline V gene. The CDR3 reads CASSLGPGTGNEKLFF. The CDR3 coding sequence is TGTGCCAGCAGCTTAGGTCCCGGGACAGGGAATGAAAAACTGTTTTTT.